This TCR beta chain is drawn from a study of regulatory and conventional T cells in breast cancer (dated by TCRdb to 2014 to 2015). The method was PCR. The data were produced on a 454 GS FLX Titanium. Starting from the raw public reads, TCRdb applied fastp trimming at Q25, assembled clones with MiXCR and retained in-frame beta chains. Each CDR3 protein gets just one entry, which takes the most common genes and DNA from the rows behind it. A total of 1,200 or so distinct CDR3 sequences appear in this sample, roughly 38% of them only once. Together, the top ten hold around 19% of the sample. As concerns this clonotype: No cognate antigen has been identified for it. No clone much larger than this one lies a single base away; base qualities are absent.

The sample taken for sequencing was regulatory T cells from blood. This sequence originates from a female donor with breast cancer.

DNA sequence: TGTGCCCGCCGGGACGGATCCTACGAGCAGTACTTC. Translated, it gives CARRDGSYEQYF. The chain is assembled from TRBV30 and TRBJ2-7, with the D gene tentatively TRBD1 or TRBD2, based on 5 matching bases in each. Sequences GTSNPN (CDR1) and SVGIG (CDR2) are obtained from the germline V gene (reference sequence). Counted from cysteine to phenylalanine, this CDR3 has 12 amino acids. Solely the CDR3 DNA is kept, with 36 bases framed from the first base. V is cut by 8 bases and J by 1 base, and the space between the germline ends is 12 bases.